What follows are 24 T cell receptor beta chains derived from one specimen sequenced in a study of blood T cell repertoires in COVID-19. Produced via immunoSEQ multiplex PCR; TCRdb's table is partial and in-frame only. The data contain just under 70,000 clones, 80% to 90% of them singletons. Sequencing was carried out using peripheral blood. Every receptor here comes from a man aged 30 to 45 with acute or convalescent COVID-19.

In its sample, this clone was seen a few times. The chain employs TRBV9 and TRBJ2-3; 8 nucleotides line up with TRBD1. Trimming removed 4 bases from V and 0 bases from J; junction bases left unmatched: 4. The CDR3 is 15 amino acids. Germline V gene lookup returns CDR1 SGDLS and CDR2 YYNGEE. CDR3 sequence reads: CASSPRQGSTDTQYF. The CDR3 DNA is TGTGCCAGCAGCCCAAGACAGGGGAGCACAGATACGCAGTATTTT.

This clone was observed a handful of times. The chain is built from TRBV11-2 and TRBJ2-3, with TRBD2 identical over 7 bases. After removal of 1 base from V and 0 bases from J, the junction contained 4 bases not matched to a gene. The CDR3 consists of 16 residues. In germline, CDR1 is SGHAT, CDR2 FQNNGV. The CDR3 region is CASSLVSGASTDTQYF. CDR3 sequence (DNA): TGTGCCAGCAGCTTAGTCAGCGGGGCAAGCACAGATACGCAGTATTTT.

The chain joins TRBV7-2 to TRBJ2-5, with 8 nucleotides matching TRBD1. With V trimmed by 0 bases and J by 1 base, 4 bases remained unmatched. The CDR3 contains 16 residues. Germline assignment: CDR1 SGHTA and CDR2 FQGNSA. The CDR3 DNA is TGTGCCAGCAGCTTAGCTCACACAGGGGGCCAAGAGACCCAGTACTTC. Protein product: CASSLAHTGGQETQYF. The full variable domain, its missing parts supplied by reference TRBV7-2 and TRBJ2-5, is GAGVSQSPSNKVTEKGKDVELRCDPISGHTALYWYRQSLGQGLEFLIYFQGNSAPDKSGLPSDRFSAERTGGSVSTLTIQRTQQEDSAVYLCASSLAHTGGQETQYFGPGTRLLVL.

The chain joins TRBV9 to TRBJ1-4; D possibly corresponds to TRBD1 (5 bases). V lost 4 bases and J lost 8, with 15 bases in between. Germline V CDR1 and CDR2: SGDLS, YYNGEE. This CDR3 is 14 amino acids long. CDR3 sequence: CASSPPSGGEKLFF. The CDR3 nucleotides read TGTGCCAGCAGCCCCCCCAGCGGGGGAGAAAAACTGTTTTTT. The full variable domain, in which reference TRBV9 and TRBJ1-4 provide the parts outside the CDR3, is DSGVTQTPKHLITATGQRVTLRCSPRSGDLSVYWYQQSLDQGLQFLIQYYNGEERAKGNILERFSAQQFPDLHSELNLSSLELGDSALYFCASSPPSGGEKLFFGSGTQLSVL.

The V gene is TRBV7-2, the J gene TRBJ2-3; 12 nucleotides agree with TRBD2. The V segment lost 4 bases and the J segment 5 bases; nucleotides outside the gene matches: 1. The CDR3 length is 14 residues. Germline loops: CDR1 SGHTA, CDR2 FQGNSA. CDR3 protein: CASSSSGRVDTQYF. The CDR3 region has the DNA TGTGCCAGCAGCTCTAGCGGGAGGGTAGATACGCAGTATTTT.

The chain is built from TRBV29-1 and TRBJ2-5; 8 bases map to TRBD1. Germline V gives CDR1 SQVTM, CDR2 ANQGSEA. CDR3 length: 12 residues. With 5 bases clipped from V and 5 bases from J, the junction kept 4 bases outside the gene matches. CDR3 in DNA: TGCAGCGTTCAGGGGGCGAGGGAGACCCAGTACTTC. Residues: CSVQGARETQYF.

This clone is a singleton in its sample. CDR3 nucleotides: TGTGCCAGCAGTCCCTGGAACACCGGGGAGCTGTTTTTT. It yields the protein CASSPWNTGELFF. The V and J genes are TRBV6-5 and TRBJ2-2; D call uncertain. This CDR3 region has 13 residues. Germline loops: CDR1 MNHEY, CDR2 SVGAGI. V shed 5 bases and J shed 1 base, with 5 bases lying between them.

This clone appeared a single time. V and J are TRBV6-6 and TRBJ2-7; a possible D gene is TRBD1 (6 bases). The CDR3 consists of 15 residues. V was clipped by 2 bases and J by 0 bases, with 11 bases between them. The germline V gene encodes CDR1 MNHNY and CDR2 SVGAGI (reference sequence). The CDR3: CASSYGQGYSYEQYF. DNA of the CDR3: TGTGCCAGCAGTTACGGTCAGGGGTACTCCTACGAGCAGTACTTC.

This clone was seen only once. The gene calls are TRBV6-1 and TRBJ2-7, with 11 bases identical to TRBD2. Germline V lookup: CDR1 MNHNS, CDR2 SASEGT. Unmatched junction bases numbered 11, after V lost 4 bases and J lost 6 bases. This CDR3 spans 16 amino acids. Written as DNA, the CDR3 is TGTGCCAGCAGTGTTGAAGTAGCGGGAGGGCCGTCCGAGCAGTACTTC. This translates into CASSVEVAGGPSEQYF.

Worth noting for this clone: The same CDR3 is also encoded by other DNA sequences in this sample. The chain recombines TRBV3-1 (or the pseudogene TRBV3-2) with TRBJ2-7; unclear D gene. V gave up 1 base and J gave up 3 bases, with 10 bases separating them. The CDR3 has 14 amino acids. CDR1 and CDR2 (germline): LGHDT, YNNKEL (reference sequence). In DNA, the CDR3 is TGTGCCAGCAGCCAAGGCCCACAAATCTACGAGCAGTACTTC. This sequence encodes CASSQGPQIYEQYF.

CDR3 protein: CASSLGWGRETEAFF. DNA for the CDR3: TGCGCCAGCAGCTTGGGGTGGGGCCGAGAGACTGAAGCTTTCTTT. The J gene is TRBJ1-1, the V gene TRBV5-1, with a weak D call TRBD1 (5 bases). The CDR3 spans 15 residues. With 0 bases removed from V and 5 bases from J, the gap between germline ends came to 14 bases. Germline V gives CDR1 SGHRS, CDR2 YFSETQ.

The chain carries TRBV6-2 or TRBV6-3 and TRBJ2-1, with 12 bases fitting TRBD2. The J segment lost 7 bases and the V segment lost 6 bases, leaving 7 bases of the junction unmatched. CDR3 length: 15 residues. Germline CDR1 and CDR2: MNHEY and SVGEGT. DNA of the CDR3: TGTGCCAGCAGACCTGGACTAGCGGGGAAGAATGAGCAGTTCTTC. This sequence encodes CASRPGLAGKNEQFF.

V and J are TRBV19 and TRBJ1-1; the D is unclear. The CDR3 extends over 13 amino acids. Deletions cut 3 bases from V and 7 bases from J, with 12 bases between. Germline-derived CDR1 and CDR2 are LNHDA and SQIVND (reference sequence). The CDR3 here is CASSILPGIEAFF. Here the CDR3 DNA reads TGTGCCAGTAGTATTCTTCCGGGGATTGAAGCTTTCTTT.

This clone was seen just once. The chain's CDR3 is CSVEDQEGWHGYTF. The CDR3 bases are TGCAGCGTTGAAGATCAGGAGGGTTGGCATGGCTACACCTTC. V gene TRBV29-1 combines with J gene TRBJ1-2; D is unclear. This CDR3 is 14 amino acids long. CDR1 and CDR2 from the germline V gene are SQVTM and ANQGSEA. The V gene lost 0 bases and the J gene lost 6 bases, with 14 bases spanning the gap.

This clone was picked up a small number of times. The J gene is TRBJ2-7, the V gene TRBV5-1, with TRBD1 matching 8 bases. CDR3 length: 15 residues. V shed 4 bases and J 2 bases; nucleotides not matched to a gene: 8. Germline V gene sequence: CDR1 SGHRS, CDR2 YFSETQ. The CDR3 here is CASSHGGTGTYEQYF. The CDR3 DNA reads TGCGCCAGCAGCCATGGGGGGACAGGTACCTACGAGCAGTACTTC.

The chain's CDR3 is CASGTSGRPVEQYF. CDR3 nucleotide sequence: TGTGCCTCCGGTACTAGCGGGAGGCCCGTCGAGCAGTACTTC. The rearrangement links TRBV30 to TRBJ2-7; 12 bases match TRBD2. There are 14 residues in the CDR3. Germline lookup yields CDR1 GTSNPN and CDR2 SVGIG (reference sequence). Germline trimming cut 7 bases from V and 6 bases from J; bases unmatched to any gene: 10.

In this sample, this clone turned up a few times. CDR3 sequence (DNA): TGTGCCAGCAGTTTAGGGGGACTAGCGGGAGCTGGAGAGCAGTACTTC. It translates to CASSLGGLAGAGEQYF. This chain uses TRBV28 with TRBJ2-7, with 14 nucleotides matching TRBD2. CDR1 MDHEN and CDR2 SYDVKM come from the germline V gene. The V segment lost 2 bases and the J segment 7 bases; nucleotides outside the gene matches: 7. The CDR3 covers 16 residues.

The gene calls are TRBV7-6 and TRBJ2-1, with D perhaps matching TRBD1 (6 bases). V lost 5 bases, J lost 0 bases, and 17 bases lay in between. CDR1 is SGHVS and CDR2 is FNYEAQ in the germline V gene. This CDR3 contains 17 residues. DNA of the CDR3: TGTGCCAGCAGCCGGCCGGGTCGGACAGACTCCTACAATGAGCAGTTCTTC. Its protein is CASSRPGRTDSYNEQFF. The whole variable domain, remainder taken from reference TRBV7-6 and TRBJ2-1, is GAGVSQSPRYKVTKRGQDVALRCDPISGHVSLYWYRQALGQGPEFLTYFNYEAQQDKSGLPNDRFSAERPEGSISTLTIQRTEQRDSAMYRCASSRPGRTDSYNEQFFGPGTRLTVL.

This chain joins TRBV7-9 and TRBJ1-3, with D perhaps matching TRBD1 (6 bases). CDR1 and CDR2 (germline): SEHNR, FQNEAQ (reference sequence). The CDR3 has 14 amino acids. Trimming left V 3 bases short and J 8 bases short, with 14 bases between. CDR3 nucleotides: TGTGCCAGCAGCTTGGCAGGGGCAGAGGACACCATATATTTT. It codes for CASSLAGAEDTIYF.

V is TRBV9 and J is TRBJ1-2, with 7 nucleotides matching TRBD1. In germline, CDR1 is SGDLS, CDR2 YYNGEE. The trim removed 4 bases at V and 6 bases at J, leaving 12 bases unmatched. The length of the CDR3 is 15 residues. CDR3 nucleotide sequence: TGTGCCAGCAGCTCATCGACAGGGAAATTAGATGGCTACACCTTC. As protein: CASSSSTGKLDGYTF. Based on the CDR3 plus reference TRBV9 and TRBJ1-2, the full variable domain is DSGVTQTPKHLITATGQRVTLRCSPRSGDLSVYWYQQSLDQGLQFLIQYYNGEERAKGNILERFSAQQFPDLHSELNLSSLELGDSALYFCASSSSTGKLDGYTFGSGTRLTVV.

The genes are TRBV10-3 and TRBJ1-4; D perhaps matches TRBD1 (6 bases). The CDR3 has 14 amino acids. Germline V lookup: CDR1 ENHRY, CDR2 SYGVKD. The V gene lost 6 bases and the J gene lost 2 bases, with 10 bases spanning the gap. Here the CDR3 DNA reads TGTGCCATCAGCTCAACAGGGACTAATGAAAAACTGTTTTTT. This encodes CAISSTGTNEKLFF.

The chain links TRBV30 to TRBJ1-4; TRBD1 might be the D (6 bases). The CDR3 sequence is 17 residues long. Germline CDR1 GTSNPN, CDR2 SVGIG (reference sequence). V lost 3 bases to trimming and J lost 0 bases, with 17 bases between them. The CDR3, as DNA: TGTGCCTGGAGGGGGAGGGGGGGTACCACAACTAATGAAAAACTGTTTTTT. Its translation: CAWRGRGGTTTNEKLFF.

The chain combines TRBV28 with TRBJ2-1; no definite D call. The CDR3 is made up of 13 amino acids. The V and J ends lost 10 bases and 3 bases respectively, with 13 bases between them. Germline CDR1 and CDR2: MDHEN and SYDVKM. Here the CDR3 DNA reads TGTGCCACATTAGCACCCGACTACAATGAGCAGTTCTTC. It yields the protein CATLAPDYNEQFF.

The chain joins TRBV27 to TRBJ2-2; tentative D call: TRBD1 (6 bases). V shed 5 bases and J shed 4 bases, with 11 bases lying between them. CDR1 is MNHEY and CDR2 is SMNVEV in the germline V gene (reference sequence). This CDR3 is built from 14 residues. Written as DNA, the CDR3 is TGTGCCAGCAGTCTAGGACAGCCCACCGGGGAGCTGTTTTTT. Amino acids: CASSLGQPTGELFF.